This T cell receptor (beta chain) was retrieved from a study of T-cell reconstitution after alpha-beta-depleted transplantation in children. Unique molecular identifiers were used to barcode this TCRbeta library. MiXCR was run by TCRdb on the PCR reads, yielding one entry per CDR3 protein. This sample has about 500,000 distinct CDR3 sequences, with about 31% found just once. The CDR3 loop spans 14 amino acids. Trimming took off 3 bases at V and 0 bases at J, with 11 bases between the two ends. CDR1 DFQATT and CDR2 SNEGSKA come from the germline V gene (reference sequence). The clonotype originates from a human donor who donated a stem cell graft to a child with aplastic anemia. The material was PBMCs from the stem cell graft donor, obtained from the stem cell graft. J is TRBJ1-1 and V is TRBV20-1, with D unclear. The CDR3 nucleotides are TGCAGTGCTAGGGAAGGGCGCCTGAACACTGAAGCTTTCTTT. This gives the protein CSAREGRLNTEAFF.